This T cell receptor (beta chain) was profiled in a study of Graves' ophthalmopathy and Graves' hyperthyroidism. V was clipped by 1 base and J by 1 base, with 14 bases between them. Germline CDR1 is DFQATT and CDR2 is SNEGSKA (reference sequence). The CDR3 sequence is 15 residues long. Transcripts of RNA were the source for amplifying TCR beta CDR3 regions. The library came from an HTBI-primed first-round RT-PCR and a second-round multiplex PCR. One entry per CDR3 protein, called by TCRdb with MiXCR from the multiplex PCR reads. The sample contains about 590,000 distinct CDR3 sequences, approximately 35% of which appear only once. This clonotype was counted ten times or more.

This sequence originates from an adult man with Graves' hyperthyroidism. Specimen: peripheral blood or thyroid tissue (not recorded which). This sequence joins TRBV20-1 and TRBJ2-7, with D perhaps TRBD1 (5 bases). CDR3 coding DNA: TGCAGTGCTAGAGCATCCTGGGGCAGATCCTACGAGCAGTACTTC. Amino acids: CSARASWGRSYEQYF.